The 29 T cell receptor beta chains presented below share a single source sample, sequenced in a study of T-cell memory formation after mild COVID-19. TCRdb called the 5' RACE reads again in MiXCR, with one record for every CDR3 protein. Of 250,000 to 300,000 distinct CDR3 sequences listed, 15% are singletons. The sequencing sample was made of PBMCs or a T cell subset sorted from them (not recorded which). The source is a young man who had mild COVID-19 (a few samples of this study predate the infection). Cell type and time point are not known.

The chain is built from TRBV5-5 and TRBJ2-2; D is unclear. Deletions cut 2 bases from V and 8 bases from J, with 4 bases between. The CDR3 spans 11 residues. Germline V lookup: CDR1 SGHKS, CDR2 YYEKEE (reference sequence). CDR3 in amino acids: CASSFLGELFF. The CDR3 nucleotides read TGTGCCAGCAGCTTTCTGGGGGAGCTGTTTTTT.

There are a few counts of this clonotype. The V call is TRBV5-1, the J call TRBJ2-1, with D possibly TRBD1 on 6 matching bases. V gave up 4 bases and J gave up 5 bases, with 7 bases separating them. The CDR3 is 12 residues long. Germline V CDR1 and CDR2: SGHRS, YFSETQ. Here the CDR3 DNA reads TGCGCCAGCAGCCGACAGGACAATGAGCAGTTCTTC. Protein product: CASSRQDNEQFF. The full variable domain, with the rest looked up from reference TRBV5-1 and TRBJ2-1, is KAGVTQTPRYLIKTRGQQVTLSCSPISGHRSVSWYQQTPGQGLQFLFEYFSETQRNKGNFPGRFSGRQFSNSRSEMNVSTLELGDSALYLCASSRQDNEQFFGPGTRLTVL.

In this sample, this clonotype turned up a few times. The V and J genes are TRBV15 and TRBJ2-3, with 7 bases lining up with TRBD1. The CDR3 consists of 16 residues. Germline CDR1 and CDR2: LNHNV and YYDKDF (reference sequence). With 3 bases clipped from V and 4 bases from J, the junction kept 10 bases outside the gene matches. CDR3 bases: TGTGCCACCAGCAGCCGAGTGACAGGGTGGGCAGATACGCAGTATTTT. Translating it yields CATSSRVTGWADTQYF. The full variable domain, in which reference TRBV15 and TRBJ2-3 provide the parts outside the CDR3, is DAMVIQNPRYQVTQFGKPVTLSCSQTLNHNVMYWYQQKSSQAPKLLFHYYDKDFNNEADTPDNFQSRRPNTSFCFLDIRSPGLGDTAMYLCATSSRVTGWADTQYFGPGTRLTVL.

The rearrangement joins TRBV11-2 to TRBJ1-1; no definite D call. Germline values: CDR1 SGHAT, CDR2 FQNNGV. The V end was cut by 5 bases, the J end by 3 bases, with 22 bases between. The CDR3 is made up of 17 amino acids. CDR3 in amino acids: CASSPASWTGLDTEAFF. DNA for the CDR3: TGTGCCAGCAGCCCGGCCTCGTGGACGGGCTTGGACACTGAAGCTTTCTTT.

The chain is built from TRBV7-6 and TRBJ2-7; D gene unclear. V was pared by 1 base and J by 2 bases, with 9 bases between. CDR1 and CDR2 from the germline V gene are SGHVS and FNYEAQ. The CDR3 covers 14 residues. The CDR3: CASSLVQPPYEQYF. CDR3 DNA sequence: TGTGCCAGCAGCTTAGTCCAGCCGCCCTACGAGCAGTACTTC.

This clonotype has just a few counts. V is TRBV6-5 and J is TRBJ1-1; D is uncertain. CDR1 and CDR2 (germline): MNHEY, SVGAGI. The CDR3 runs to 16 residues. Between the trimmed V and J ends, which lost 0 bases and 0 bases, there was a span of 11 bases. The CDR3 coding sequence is TGTGCCAGCAGTTACTCGACTTCAGCAGTGAACACTGAAGCTTTCTTT. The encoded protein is CASSYSTSAVNTEAFF.

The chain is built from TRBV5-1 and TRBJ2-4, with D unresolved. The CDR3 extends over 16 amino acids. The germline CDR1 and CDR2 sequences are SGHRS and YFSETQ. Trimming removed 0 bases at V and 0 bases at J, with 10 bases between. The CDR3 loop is CASSLEVGIAKNIQYF. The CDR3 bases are TGCGCCAGCAGCTTGGAGGTGGGGATAGCCAAAAACATTCAGTACTTC.

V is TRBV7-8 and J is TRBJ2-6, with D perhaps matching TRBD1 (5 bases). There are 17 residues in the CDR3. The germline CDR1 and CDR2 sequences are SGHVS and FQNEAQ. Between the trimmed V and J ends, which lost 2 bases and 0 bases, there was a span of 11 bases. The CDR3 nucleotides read TGTGCCAGCAGCTTACAGGGTTCCGGCTCTGGGGCCAACGTCCTGACTTTC. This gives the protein CASSLQGSGSGANVLTF.

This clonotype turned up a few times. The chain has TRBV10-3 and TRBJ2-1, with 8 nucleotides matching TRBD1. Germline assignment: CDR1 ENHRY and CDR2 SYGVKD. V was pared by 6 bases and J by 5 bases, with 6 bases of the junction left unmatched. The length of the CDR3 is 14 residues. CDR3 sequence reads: CAISPGTGDNEQFF. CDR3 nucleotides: TGTGCCATCAGCCCCGGGACAGGCGACAATGAGCAGTTCTTC.

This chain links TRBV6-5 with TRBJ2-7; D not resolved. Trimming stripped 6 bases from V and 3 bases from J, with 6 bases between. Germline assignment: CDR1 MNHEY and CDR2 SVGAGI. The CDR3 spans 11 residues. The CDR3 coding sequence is TGTGCCAGCAGATTTAACTACGAGCAGTACGTC. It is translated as CASRFNYEQYV.

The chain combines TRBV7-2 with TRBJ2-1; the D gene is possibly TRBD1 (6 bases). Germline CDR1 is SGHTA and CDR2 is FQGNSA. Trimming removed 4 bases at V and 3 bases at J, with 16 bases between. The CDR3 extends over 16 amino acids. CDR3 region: CASSSSEGQNYNEQFF. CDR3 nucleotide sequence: TGTGCCAGCAGCTCTAGTGAAGGACAGAACTACAATGAGCAGTTCTTC.

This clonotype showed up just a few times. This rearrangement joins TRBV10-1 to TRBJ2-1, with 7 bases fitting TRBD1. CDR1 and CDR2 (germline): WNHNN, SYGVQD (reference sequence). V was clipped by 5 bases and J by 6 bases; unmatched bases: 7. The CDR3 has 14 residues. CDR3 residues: CASSPDRVGNEQFF. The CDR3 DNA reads TGCGCCAGCAGTCCTGACAGGGTTGGCAATGAGCAGTTCTTC.

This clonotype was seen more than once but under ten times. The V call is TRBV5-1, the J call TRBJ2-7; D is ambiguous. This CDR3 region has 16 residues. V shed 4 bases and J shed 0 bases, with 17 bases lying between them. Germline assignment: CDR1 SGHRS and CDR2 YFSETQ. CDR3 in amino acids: CASSIGPVVSSYEQYF. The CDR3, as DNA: TGCGCCAGCAGCATTGGACCTGTCGTTAGCTCCTACGAGCAGTACTTC. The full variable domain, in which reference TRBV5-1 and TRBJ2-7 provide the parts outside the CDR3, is KAGVTQTPRYLIKTRGQQVTLSCSPISGHRSVSWYQQTPGQGLQFLFEYFSETQRNKGNFPGRFSGRQFSNSRSEMNVSTLELGDSALYLCASSIGPVVSSYEQYFGPGTRLTVT.

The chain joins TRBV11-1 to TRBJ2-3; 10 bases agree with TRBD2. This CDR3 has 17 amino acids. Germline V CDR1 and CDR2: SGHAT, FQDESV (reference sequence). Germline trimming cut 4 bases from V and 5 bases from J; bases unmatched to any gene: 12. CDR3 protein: CASSYNPSGGPGDTQYF. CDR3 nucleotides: TGTGCCAGCAGCTATAACCCTAGCGGGGGCCCAGGAGATACGCAGTATTTT.

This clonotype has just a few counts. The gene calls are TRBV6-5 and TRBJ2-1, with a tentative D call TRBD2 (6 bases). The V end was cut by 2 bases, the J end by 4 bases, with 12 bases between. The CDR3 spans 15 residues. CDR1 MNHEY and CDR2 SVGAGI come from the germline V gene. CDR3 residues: CASSYGRGFYNEQFF. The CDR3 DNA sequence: TGTGCCAGCAGTTACGGGCGGGGCTTTTACAATGAGCAGTTCTTC.

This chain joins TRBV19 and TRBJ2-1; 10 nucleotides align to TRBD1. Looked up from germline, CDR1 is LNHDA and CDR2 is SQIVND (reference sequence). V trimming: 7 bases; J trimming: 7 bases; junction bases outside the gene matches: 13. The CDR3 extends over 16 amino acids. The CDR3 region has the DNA TGTGCCAGTACCTCCCTGAGACAGGGGGCTAGGAATGAGCAGTTCTTC. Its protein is CASTSLRQGARNEQFF.

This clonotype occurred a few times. The CDR3 is CASGLVLGGPTDTQYF. CDR3 bases: TGTGCTAGTGGTTTGGTACTGGGGGGGCCCACAGATACGCAGTATTTT. This rearrangement joins TRBV12-5 to TRBJ2-3; TRBD2 is a possible D gene (7 bases). This CDR3 region has 16 residues. The germline V gene has CDR1 LGHNT and CDR2 FRNRAP. V shed 0 bases and J shed 2 bases, with 12 bases lying between them.

The CDR3 DNA reads TGCGCCAGCAGCCCTCAAGGAACAGGGTCTGGCGGCTACACCTTC. This codes for CASSPQGTGSGGYTF. The chain links TRBV4-1 to TRBJ1-2; D possibly corresponds to TRBD1 (6 bases). V was cut by 4 bases and J by 8 bases, with 20 bases left in between. Germline V gene lookup returns CDR1 MGHRA and CDR2 YSYEKL. This CDR3 contains 15 residues.

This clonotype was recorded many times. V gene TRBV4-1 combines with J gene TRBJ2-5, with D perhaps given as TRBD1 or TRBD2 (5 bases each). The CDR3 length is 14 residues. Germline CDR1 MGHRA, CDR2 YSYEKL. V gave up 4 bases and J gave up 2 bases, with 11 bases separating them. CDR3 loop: CASSPPGHQETQYF. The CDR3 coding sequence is TGCGCCAGCAGCCCCCCGGGGCATCAAGAGACCCAGTACTTC.

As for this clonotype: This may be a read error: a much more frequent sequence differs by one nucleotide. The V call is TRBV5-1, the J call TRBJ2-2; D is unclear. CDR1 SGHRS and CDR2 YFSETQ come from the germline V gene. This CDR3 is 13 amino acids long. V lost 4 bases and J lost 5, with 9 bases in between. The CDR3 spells CASSDSLTGELFF. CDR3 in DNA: TGCGCCAGCAGCGACTCCTTAACCGGGGAGCTGTTTTTT.

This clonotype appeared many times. The CDR3 loop is CASSYSDGPEAFF. CDR3 coding DNA: TGTGCCAGCAGTTACAGTGATGGTCCTGAAGCTTTCTTT. The V call is TRBV6-2 or TRBV6-3, the J call TRBJ1-1; D gene uncertain. From germline, CDR1 is MNHEY and CDR2 SVGEGT. This CDR3 spans 13 amino acids. Trimming left V 2 bases short and J 6 bases short, with 10 bases between.

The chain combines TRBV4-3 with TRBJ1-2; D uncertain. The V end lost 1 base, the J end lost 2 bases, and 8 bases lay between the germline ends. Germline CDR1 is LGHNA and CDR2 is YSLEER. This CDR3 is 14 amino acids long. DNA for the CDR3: TGCGCCAGCAGCCAAGGAGAAACGAACTATGGCTACACCTTC. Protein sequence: CASSQGETNYGYTF.

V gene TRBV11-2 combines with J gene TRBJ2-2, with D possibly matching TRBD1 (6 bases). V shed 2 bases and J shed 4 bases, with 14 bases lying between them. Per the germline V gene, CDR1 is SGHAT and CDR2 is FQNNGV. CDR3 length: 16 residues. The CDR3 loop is CASSLWGRGFTGELFF. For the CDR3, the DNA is TGTGCCAGCAGCTTATGGGGCAGGGGATTCACCGGGGAGCTGTTTTTT.

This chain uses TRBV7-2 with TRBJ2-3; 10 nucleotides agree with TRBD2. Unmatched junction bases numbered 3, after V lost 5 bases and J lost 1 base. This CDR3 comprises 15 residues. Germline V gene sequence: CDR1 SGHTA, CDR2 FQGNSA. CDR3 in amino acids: CASSKAGGGTDTQYF. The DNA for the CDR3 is TGTGCCAGCAGCAAAGCGGGGGGGGGCACAGATACGCAGTATTTT. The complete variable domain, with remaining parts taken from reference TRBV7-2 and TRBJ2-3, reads GAGVSQSPSNKVTEKGKDVELRCDPISGHTALYWYRQSLGQGLEFLIYFQGNSAPDKSGLPSDRFSAERTGGSVSTLTIQRTQQEDSAVYLCASSKAGGGTDTQYFGPGTRLTVL.

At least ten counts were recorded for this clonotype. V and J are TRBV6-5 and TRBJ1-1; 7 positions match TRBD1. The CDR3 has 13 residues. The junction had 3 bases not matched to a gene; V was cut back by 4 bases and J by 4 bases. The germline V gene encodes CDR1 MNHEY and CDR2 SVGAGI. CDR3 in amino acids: CASSLYRGTEAFF. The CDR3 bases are TGTGCCAGCAGTTTGTACAGGGGCACTGAAGCTTTCTTT.

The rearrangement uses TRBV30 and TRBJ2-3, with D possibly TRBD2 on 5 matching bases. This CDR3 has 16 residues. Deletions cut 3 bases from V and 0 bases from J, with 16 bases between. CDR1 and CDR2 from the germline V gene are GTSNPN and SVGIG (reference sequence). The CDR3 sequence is CAWSRPSGRSTDTQYF. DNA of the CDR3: TGTGCCTGGAGCCGTCCGAGTGGGAGAAGCACAGATACGCAGTATTTT. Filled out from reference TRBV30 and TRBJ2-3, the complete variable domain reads SQTIHQWPATLVQPVGSPLSLECTVEGTSNPNLYWYRQAAGRGLQLLFYSVGIGQISSEVPQNLSASRPQDRQFILSSKKLLLSDSGFYLCAWSRPSGRSTDTQYFGPGTRLTVL.

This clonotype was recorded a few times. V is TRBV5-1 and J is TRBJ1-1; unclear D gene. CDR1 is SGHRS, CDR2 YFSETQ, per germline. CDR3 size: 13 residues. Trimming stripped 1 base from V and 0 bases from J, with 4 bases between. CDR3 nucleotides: TGCGCCAGCAGCTTGTACCTGAACACTGAAGCTTTCTTT. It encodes CASSLYLNTEAFF. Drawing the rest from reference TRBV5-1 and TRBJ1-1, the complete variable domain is KAGVTQTPRYLIKTRGQQVTLSCSPISGHRSVSWYQQTPGQGLQFLFEYFSETQRNKGNFPGRFSGRQFSNSRSEMNVSTLELGDSALYLCASSLYLNTEAFFGQGTRLTVV.

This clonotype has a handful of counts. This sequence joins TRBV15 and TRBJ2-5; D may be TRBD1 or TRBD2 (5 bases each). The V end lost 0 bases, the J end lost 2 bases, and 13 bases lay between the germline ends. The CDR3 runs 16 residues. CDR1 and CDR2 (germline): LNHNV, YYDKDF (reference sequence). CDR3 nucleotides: TGTGCCACCAGCAGAGAGCAACCCGGGACGCAAGAGACCCAGTACTTC. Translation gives CATSREQPGTQETQYF. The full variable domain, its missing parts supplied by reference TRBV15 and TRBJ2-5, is DAMVIQNPRYQVTQFGKPVTLSCSQTLNHNVMYWYQQKSSQAPKLLFHYYDKDFNNEADTPDNFQSRRPNTSFCFLDIRSPGLGDTAMYLCATSREQPGTQETQYFGPGTRLLVL.

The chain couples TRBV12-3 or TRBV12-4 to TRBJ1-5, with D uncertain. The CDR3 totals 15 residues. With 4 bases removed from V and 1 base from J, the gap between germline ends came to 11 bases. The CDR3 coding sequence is TGTGCCAGCAGTTACCTAAAAGAGAGCAATCAGCCCCAGCATTTT. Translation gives CASSYLKESNQPQHF.